Described below is a single TCR beta chain sequence and its context. The data were taken from a study of blood T cell repertoires in COVID-19. Across the study: Samples of COVID-19 (acute and convalescent) were obtained from the United States, Italy and Spain. T cells, B-cell-depleted T cells, or PBMCs supplied cDNA or gDNA.

V trimming: 1 base; J trimming: 8 bases; junction bases outside the gene matches: 5. The V gene's germline CDR1 is KGHSH and CDR2 LQKENI. CDR3 length: 15 residues. As originally analysed: From reference gene primer amplification, estimates of nucleated cell counts were derived. Assay: immunoSEQ multiplex PCR; the TCRdb copy retains only in-frame clones and omits some. The V and J calls and clone size were taken over from that table, and D and trimming were inferred from the DNA. The sample shows some 200,000 clones, approximately 81% of them seen only once. The chain uses TRBV18 and TRBJ1-3; 10 nucleotides agree with TRBD1. The sample was peripheral blood. This TCR was sampled from a woman of 80 years or more with acute or convalescent COVID-19. The CDR3, as DNA: TGTGCCAGCTCACCACTAAGACAGGGGGCGGACACCATATATTTT. Translated: CASSPLRQGADTIYF.